The TCR beta chain under discussion was sequenced for a study of Graves' ophthalmopathy and Graves' hyperthyroidism. Deletions cut 6 bases from V and 6 bases from J, with 12 bases between. Germline lookup yields CDR1 MRHNA and CDR2 SNTAGT. The CDR3 spans 12 residues. Scientists amplified the TCR beta CDR3 regions from RNA transcripts. HTBI primers primed a first-round RT-PCR, and a second-round multiplex PCR followed. TCRdb reprocessed the multiplex PCR reads with MiXCR, giving one entry per CDR3 protein. The sample consists of about half a million distinct CDR3 sequences, about 15% of them appearing once. Pregnancy or lactation, uncontrolled infections and other autoimmune diseases were grounds for excluding patients. Diagnostic conclusions were grounded in clinical symptoms, serum thyroxine, TRAb, thyroid ultrasound and orbital computed tomography. This clonotype occurred a few times.

The chain joins TRBV6-4 to TRBJ2-7, with D hard to call. Sequencing was carried out using blood. This clonotype was sampled from a young woman with Graves' ophthalmopathy. In DNA, the CDR3 is TGTGCCAGCAGCTCCCGGGTTCGCGAGCAGTACTTC. It specifies CASSSRVREQYF.